Below, 16 T cell receptor beta chains from the same sample are listed, as sequenced in a study of OX40 agonist ivuxolimab in advanced cancers. Produced via immunoSEQ multiplex PCR; TCRdb's table is partial and in-frame only. The repertoire consists of roughly 40,000 clones, with 65% to 90% occurring once and the leading ten covering about 1.8%. Sequenced material: CD4+ or CD8+ T cells sorted from blood, taken in a trial of the OX40 agonist ivuxolimab. All receptors come from an adult with an advanced solid tumor such as melanoma, head and neck, liver or kidney cancer.

The chain employs TRBV7-2 and TRBJ2-5; D might be TRBD1 or TRBD2, each matching 7 bases. The end of the DNA is better explained by TRBJ2-7, so the J call may be wrong. Germline assignment: CDR1 SGHTA and CDR2 FQGNSA. This CDR3 contains 14 residues. Here the CDR3 DNA reads TGTGCCAGCAGCTTTAACAGGGGAGGGTACGAGCAGTACTTC. It specifies CASSFNRGGYEQYF.

The CDR3 loop reads CASFQERGQETQYF. CDR3 coding DNA: TGTGCCAGCTTCCAGGAGAGGGGGCAGGAGACCCAGTACTTC. This sequence joins TRBV2 and TRBJ2-5, with 7 bases that match TRBD1. V shed 8 bases and J 5 bases; nucleotides not matched to a gene: 11. CDR1 and CDR2 from the germline V gene are SNHLY and FYNNEI. This CDR3 has 14 residues. Full variable domain (outside the CDR3, taken from reference TRBV2 and TRBJ2-5): EPEVTQTPSHQVTQMGQEVILRCVPISNHLYFYWYRQILGQKVEFLVSFYNNEISEKSEIFDDQFSVERPDGSNFTLKIRSTKLEDSAMYFCASFQERGQETQYFGPGTRLLVL.

This clone was counted only a few times. The rearrangement links TRBV18 to TRBJ2-3; D remains ambiguous. Trimming removed 1 base at V and 3 bases at J, with 2 bases between. CDR1 and CDR2 from the germline V gene are KGHSH and LQKENI. The CDR3 has 12 amino acids. CDR3 sequence reads: CASSPQTDTQYF. The CDR3 DNA reads as TGTGCCAGCTCACCACAGACAGATACGCAGTATTTT.

The V call is TRBV12-2, the J call TRBJ1-3; TRBD1 is taken as the D call from the table, unchecked against the DNA. TRBV12-2 is recorded as a pseudogene. This CDR3 region has 19 residues. The CDR3 loop reads CASRLPGISGQNSGNTIYF. The CDR3, as DNA: TGTGCAAGTCGCTTACCCGGGATCTCTGGACAGAACTCTGGAAACACCATATATTTT.

V is TRBV11-2 and J is TRBJ1-1, with D maybe TRBD1 (6 bases). The V and J ends lost 5 bases and 10 bases respectively, with 20 bases between them. This CDR3 contains 14 residues. The V gene's germline CDR1 is SGHAT and CDR2 FQNNGV. DNA of the CDR3: TGTGCCAGCAGCCCCCCCGGGACAATCTCCGGAGCTTTCTTT. Its translation is CASSPPGTISGAFF.

V and J are TRBV9 and TRBJ1-6, with TRBD1 as a possible D gene (5 bases). Trimming left V 3 bases short and J 7 bases short, with 8 bases between. This CDR3 has 13 amino acids. Per the germline V gene, CDR1 is SGDLS and CDR2 is YYNGEE. The CDR3 sequence: CASSEGSNSPLHF. For the CDR3, the DNA is TGTGCCAGCAGCGAGGGGAGCAATTCACCCCTCCACTTT.

This sequence joins TRBV11-2 and TRBJ2-3, with 12 bases matching TRBD2. V gave up 5 bases and J gave up 3 bases; unmatched junction bases: 9. The CDR3 sequence is 17 residues long. Germline V gene sequence: CDR1 SGHAT, CDR2 FQNNGV. In DNA, the CDR3 is TGTGCCAGCAGCGGTTACAGACTAGCGGGGGTGACAGATACGCAGTATTTT. This sequence encodes CASSGYRLAGVTDTQYF. Using reference TRBV11-2 and TRBJ2-3 for the parts outside the CDR3, the full variable domain is EAGVAQSPRYKIIEKRQSVAFWCNPISGHATLYWYQQILGQGPKLLIQFQNNGVVDDSQLPKDRFSAERLKGVDSTLKIQPAKLEDSAVYLCASSGYRLAGVTDTQYFGPGTRLTVL.

The rearrangement joins TRBV19 to TRBJ2-7; 10 bases match TRBD2. Per the germline V gene, CDR1 is LNHDA and CDR2 is SQIVND (reference sequence). V dropped 3 bases and J dropped 7; count of bases not matched to a gene: 6. This CDR3 has 14 residues. The DNA for the CDR3 is TGTGCCAGTAGTATCCGTCTAGCGGGGGAAGAGCAGTACTTC. It encodes CASSIRLAGEEQYF. The full variable domain, with the rest looked up from reference TRBV19 and TRBJ2-7, is DGGITQSPKYLFRKEGQNVTLSCEQNLNHDAMYWYRQDPGQGLRLIYYSQIVNDFQKGDIAEGYSVSREKKESFPLTVTSAQKNPTAFYLCASSIRLAGEEQYFGPGTRLTVT.

J is TRBJ2-3 and V is TRBV7-2; weak D call: TRBD1 (5 bases). Trimming left V 6 bases short and J 6 bases short, with 10 bases between. Germline V gene lookup returns CDR1 SGHTA and CDR2 FQGNSA. The CDR3 runs 12 residues. This CDR3 reads CASRQGADTQYF. CDR3 sequence (DNA): TGTGCCAGCAGGCAAGGGGCGGATACGCAGTATTTT.

The chain combines TRBV29-1 with TRBJ1-1, with a tentative D call TRBD1 (5 bases). The CDR3 extends over 14 amino acids. Trimming took 4 bases from V and 0 from J, leaving 12 bases between them. Germline V CDR1 and CDR2: SQVTM, ANQGSEA. The CDR3 DNA is TGCAGCGTTGTACCAGGGACCTTGAACACTGAAGCTTTCTTT. Translated: CSVVPGTLNTEAFF.

The genes are TRBV6-6 and TRBJ1-2; tentatively, D is TRBD1 (5 bases). Looked up from germline, CDR1 is MNHNY and CDR2 is SVGAGI (reference sequence). This CDR3 has 12 residues. V was clipped by 7 bases and J by 5 bases, with 11 bases between them. The CDR3 loop is CASKKGAYGYTF. The CDR3 DNA is TGTGCCAGCAAAAAAGGGGCTTATGGCTACACCTTC.

The chain combines TRBV11-2 with TRBJ2-1; D possibly corresponds to TRBD1 (6 bases). The length of the CDR3 is 15 residues. Per germline, CDR1 SGHAT and CDR2 FQNNGV. The V end was cut by 7 bases, the J end by 0 bases, with 13 bases between. The CDR3 sequence is CASTRTDLSYNEQFF. For the CDR3, the DNA is TGTGCCAGCACCAGGACAGACCTCTCCTACAATGAGCAGTTCTTC.

This clone was observed a handful of times. The rearrangement joins TRBV2 to TRBJ1-2; D is unresolved. Per the germline V gene, CDR1 is SNHLY and CDR2 is FYNNEI. The V end was cut by 4 bases, the J end by 5 bases, with 23 bases between. The CDR3 extends over 17 amino acids. CDR3 nucleotides: TGTGCCAGCAGTGTGAGGACCTTTCCATGGGGAGTTTATGGCTACACCTTC. This encodes CASSVRTFPWGVYGYTF.

In this sample, this clone turned up a few times. This sequence joins TRBV29-1 and TRBJ1-5, with 7 bases aligning to TRBD1. Trimming took 6 bases from V and 1 from J; bases not matched to a gene: 6. The CDR3 spans 14 residues. The germline CDR1 and CDR2 sequences are SQVTM and ANQGSEA. The CDR3 reads CSVPGTESNQPQHF. CDR3 DNA: TGCAGCGTCCCCGGGACAGAAAGCAATCAGCCCCAGCATTTT.

In DNA form, the CDR3 reads TGCGCCAGCAGCACGGGATTAGCGGGGCAAACAGATACGCAGTATTTT. It codes for CASSTGLAGQTDTQYF. The chain is built from TRBV5-1 and TRBJ2-3; 8 bases agree with TRBD2. The CDR3 extends over 16 amino acids. Trimming took 4 bases from V and 3 from J; bases not matched to a gene: 10. CDR1 is SGHRS and CDR2 is YFSETQ in the germline V gene.

The chain uses TRBV30 and TRBJ2-1; TRBD1 might be the D (5 bases). CDR3 size: 13 residues. Germline values: CDR1 GTSNPN, CDR2 SVGIG (reference sequence). The V end was cut by 3 bases, the J end by 4 bases, with 10 bases between. The CDR3 DNA reads as TGTGCCTGGAGAAGGGGAAATTACAATGAGCAGTTCTTC. Protein: CAWRRGNYNEQFF.